This passage covers 28 T cell receptor beta chains from one sample sequenced in a study of beta chain features in type 1 diabetes. Study-wide findings and caveats: Type 1 diabetes patients had TCRB CDR3s that were shorter (moderately but significantly so) in all four CD4+ subsets.

Expressed TCRB transcripts were sequenced after all isolated RNA was converted to cDNA. Sequencing used immunoSEQ multiplex PCR; TCRdb keeps in-frame clones, though not all of them. The profile shows around 100,000 clones, 25% to 30% of them singletons. These TCRs are of unknown antigen specificity. Source material: central memory CD4+ T cells from blood. Receptor source: a woman between 18 and 29 years old with type 1 diabetes.

The rearrangement links TRBV18 to TRBJ1-4; possibly TRBD1 for D (5 bases). The CDR3 length is 17 residues. Germline CDR1 KGHSH, CDR2 LQKENI. V was pared by 3 bases and J by 6 bases, with 20 bases between. For the CDR3, the DNA is TGTGCCAGCTCACCCCGTCAAATCGGGCCCAGGGATGAAAAACTGTTTTTT. This translates into CASSPRQIGPRDEKLFF.

The rearrangement joins TRBV10-1 to TRBJ2-7, with 9 bases identical to TRBD2. The J segment lost 1 base and the V segment lost 3 bases, leaving 4 bases of the junction unmatched. The CDR3 runs to 15 residues. Germline values: CDR1 WNHNN, CDR2 SYGVQD (reference sequence). CDR3 sequence: CASSDGSGRSYEQYV. The CDR3 coding sequence is TGCGCCAGCAGTGATGGTAGCGGGAGATCCTACGAGCAGTACGTC.

The chain uses TRBV27 and TRBJ2-1; D is unclear. The V end was cut by 5 bases, the J end by 5 bases, with 13 bases between. The CDR3 length is 14 residues. Germline values: CDR1 MNHEY, CDR2 SMNVEV (reference sequence). CDR3 in amino acids: CASSPIARNNEQFF. The CDR3 coding sequence is TGTGCCAGCAGTCCTATAGCCCGGAACAATGAGCAGTTCTTC.

The chain recombines TRBV27 with TRBJ1-5, with a possible D match to TRBD1 (6 bases). Germline-derived CDR1 and CDR2 are MNHEY and SMNVEV (reference sequence). V gave up 6 bases and J gave up 2 bases, with 14 bases separating them. This CDR3 has 15 amino acids. CDR3: CASRGGGKGNQPQHF. CDR3 bases: TGTGCCAGCAGAGGGGGAGGGAAGGGCAATCAGCCCCAGCATTTT.

This clone was observed once. V is TRBV28 and J is TRBJ1-5, with 9 bases fitting TRBD1. Germline lookup yields CDR1 MDHEN and CDR2 SYDVKM. CDR3 length: 15 residues. V gave up 2 bases and J gave up 2 bases; unmatched junction bases: 1. The DNA for the CDR3 is TGTGCCAGCAGTTTAGGGGACAGGGGCAATCAGCCCCAGCATTTT. Translation gives CASSLGDRGNQPQHF.

This clone was seen a handful of times. The CDR3 is CASSLASGTSGTGYNEQFF. The CDR3 coding sequence is TGTGCCAGCAGCTTGGCCTCCGGGACTAGCGGGACCGGGTACAATGAGCAGTTCTTC. V gene TRBV5-6 combines with J gene TRBJ2-1, with TRBD2 matching over 13 bases. CDR3 length: 19 residues. The germline gives CDR1 SGHDT, CDR2 YYEEEE. The V gene end was trimmed by 0 bases and the J gene end by 4 bases; junction bases not matched to a gene: 10.

V is TRBV7-8 and J is TRBJ1-3, with 7 bases matching TRBD1. The CDR3 is 14 amino acids. The germline gives CDR1 SGHVS, CDR2 FQNEAQ. V lost 3 bases to trimming and J lost 4 bases; unmatched junction nucleotides: 3. The CDR3 sequence: CASSLTGSGNTIYF. In DNA, the CDR3 is TGTGCCAGCAGCTTGACAGGGTCCGGAAACACCATATATTTT.

This chain joins TRBV27 and TRBJ1-5; D possibly corresponds to TRBD1 (5 bases). V shed 8 bases and J shed 2 bases, with 16 bases lying between them. Per the germline V gene, CDR1 is MNHEY and CDR2 is SMNVEV (reference sequence). The CDR3 has 15 residues. The CDR3 bases are TGTGCCAGCGCCCAGGGCTTAGATGGCAATCAGCCCCAGCATTTT. The encoded protein is CASAQGLDGNQPQHF.

This clone has a handful of counts. Here the CDR3 reads CAIRDLAGAGDTQYF. CDR3 DNA: TGTGCCATCAGGGACTTAGCGGGAGCCGGGGATACGCAGTATTTT. The V call is TRBV10-3, the J call TRBJ2-3, with 9 bases fitting TRBD2. Germline V lookup: CDR1 ENHRY, CDR2 SYGVKD. V lost 6 bases and J lost 6; bases outside the gene matches: 10. The CDR3 contains 15 residues.

This clone was recorded once. DNA for the CDR3: TGTGCCAGTAGTATTAGAACGGGGGGAAGCTCCTACGAGCAGTACTTC. Protein sequence: CASSIRTGGSSYEQYF. V gene TRBV19 combines with J gene TRBJ2-7, with 7 bases that match TRBD2. The length of the CDR3 is 16 residues. V was clipped by 3 bases and J by 0 bases; unmatched bases: 8. Looked up from germline, CDR1 is LNHDA and CDR2 is SQIVND (reference sequence).

This clone was seen at least ten times. The chain uses TRBV28 and TRBJ1-1, with unresolved D. Trimming shortened V by 5 bases and J by 5 bases, and 18 bases separated the two germline ends. The germline V gene encodes CDR1 MDHEN and CDR2 SYDVKM. The CDR3 is 15 amino acids. The CDR3 DNA reads TGTGCCAGCAGTAGATTACGACTTCGAAGAACTGAAGCTTTCTTT. It encodes CASSRLRLRRTEAFF.

In its sample, this clone was seen a few times. The V call is TRBV4-3, the J call TRBJ2-3, with 7 nucleotides matching TRBD2. Germline values: CDR1 LGHNA, CDR2 YSLEER. The CDR3 has 19 amino acids. Trimming took 0 bases from V and 6 from J; bases not matched to a gene: 18. CDR3 nucleotide sequence: TGCGCCAGCAGCCAAGATCGGTTGGAGGGGAGGGCCCTGGTCGATACGCAGTATTTT. As protein: CASSQDRLEGRALVDTQYF.

In this sample, this clone turned up a few times. The chain carries TRBV9 and TRBJ1-4, with D maybe TRBD1 (6 bases). CDR1 and CDR2 (germline): SGDLS, YYNGEE. With 1 base removed from V and 4 bases from J, the gap between germline ends came to 11 bases. The length of the CDR3 is 15 residues. The CDR3 region has the DNA TGTGCCAGCAGCGTATCGGGACAACTTAATGAAAAACTGTTTTTT. It is translated as CASSVSGQLNEKLFF.

This clone was seen only a few times. The rearrangement links TRBV9 to TRBJ2-3; D unresolved. The germline CDR1 and CDR2 sequences are SGDLS and YYNGEE. The CDR3 contains 15 residues. V shed 1 base and J shed 1 base, with 10 bases lying between them. DNA for the CDR3: TGTGCCAGCAGCGTAAACCCAGGCGGCACAGATACGCAGTATTTT. Residues: CASSVNPGGTDTQYF.

The DNA for the CDR3 is TGTGCCAGCAGCTTCGACAGGGGGCGAGACACCTTC. Protein product: CASSFDRGRDTF. The rearrangement uses TRBV5-4 and TRBJ1-2, with TRBD1 identical over 10 bases. Trimming at V came to 2 bases and at J to 12 bases, leaving 4 bases not matched to a gene. The CDR3 runs to 12 residues. Looked up from germline, CDR1 is SGHNT and CDR2 is YYREEE (reference sequence).

V gene TRBV2 combines with J gene TRBJ2-5; tentative D call: TRBD2 (6 bases). V lost 8 bases and J lost 11, with 15 bases in between. This CDR3 has 11 residues. CDR1 SNHLY and CDR2 FYNNEI come from the germline V gene. The chain's CDR3 is CASAGRWEQYF. The CDR3 bases are TGTGCCAGCGCAGGGAGGTGGGAGCAGTACTTC.

The rearrangement joins TRBV9 to TRBJ2-7, with 8 positions matching TRBD1. Germline CDR1 and CDR2: SGDLS and YYNGEE. The CDR3 covers 14 residues. The J segment lost 6 bases and the V segment lost 0 bases, leaving 5 bases of the junction unmatched. The CDR3 sequence: CASSVEDRGTEQYF. The DNA of the CDR3 is TGTGCCAGCAGCGTAGAAGACAGGGGAACCGAGCAGTACTTC.

The chain combines TRBV5-1 with TRBJ2-4; 11 nucleotides match TRBD1. V was clipped by 4 bases and J by 11 bases; unmatched bases: 8. Germline values: CDR1 SGHRS, CDR2 YFSETQ. The CDR3 is made up of 14 amino acids. For the CDR3, the DNA is TGCGCCAGCAGCCCGGACAGGGGGCTTCTCGTTCAGTACTTC. It yields the protein CASSPDRGLLVQYF.

This clone was detected only a few times. The CDR3 nucleotides are TGTGCCAGCAGCCGAGGAATTACTAGCGGGAGAAGAAATGAGCAGTTCTTC. This gives the protein CASSRGITSGRRNEQFF. This chain links TRBV11-1 with TRBJ2-1, with TRBD2 matching over 11 bases. Germline V gene lookup returns CDR1 SGHAT and CDR2 FQDESV (reference sequence). This CDR3 spans 17 amino acids. V lost 5 bases and J lost 7; bases outside the gene matches: 13.

This clone occurred a few times. The chain recombines TRBV7-2 with TRBJ2-4; 14 bases map to TRBD2. CDR3 length: 19 amino acids. From germline, CDR1 is SGHTA and CDR2 FQGNSA. V was pared by 4 bases and J by 0 bases, with 8 bases of the junction left unmatched. The CDR3 sequence is CASSSGLAGDWLAKNIQYF. Here the CDR3 DNA reads TGTGCCAGCAGCTCGGGACTAGCGGGAGATTGGCTAGCCAAAAACATTCAGTACTTC.

The chain joins TRBV5-1 to TRBJ2-3, with D possibly matching TRBD2 (5 bases). V was trimmed by 5 bases and J by 0 bases, leaving 19 bases between them. In germline, CDR1 is SGHRS, CDR2 YFSETQ. The CDR3 extends over 17 amino acids. The CDR3 DNA sequence: TGCGCCAGCAGAAGGAGCCCCTCAACGGGGAGCACAGATACGCAGTATTTT. It codes for CASRRSPSTGSTDTQYF.

V and J are TRBV10-3 and TRBJ2-7; 12 nucleotides align to TRBD1. The J segment lost 4 bases and the V segment lost 6 bases, leaving 7 bases of the junction unmatched. This CDR3 spans 15 amino acids. Germline V lookup: CDR1 ENHRY, CDR2 SYGVKD. The CDR3 DNA reads as TGTGCCATCAGCTTGGGACAGGGGGCGCGGTACGAGCAGTACGTC. It codes for CAISLGQGARYEQYV.

Here the CDR3 reads CASSLEMRVGAFF. CDR3 in DNA: TGTGCCAGCAGCTTAGAAATGAGGGTGGGAGCTTTCTTT. V usage is TRBV11-2 and J usage is TRBJ1-1, with no clear D. Deletions cut 0 bases from V and 10 bases from J, with 12 bases between. Per germline, CDR1 SGHAT and CDR2 FQNNGV. The CDR3 covers 13 residues.

This clone occurred a few times. The V and J genes are TRBV7-2 and TRBJ2-1; TRBD1 aligns across 9 bases. Germline values: CDR1 SGHTA, CDR2 FQGNSA. After removal of 1 base from V and 7 bases from J, the junction contained 8 bases not matched to a gene. The CDR3 sequence is 16 residues long. The CDR3 region has the DNA TGTGCCAGCAGCTTAGATCACCCGGGACAGGGAAATGAGCAGTTCTTC. Translation gives CASSLDHPGQGNEQFF.

This chain joins TRBV28 and TRBJ1-2, with D unclear. The CDR3 loop spans 15 amino acids. The V end lost 3 bases, the J end lost 2 bases, and 13 bases lay between the germline ends. The germline gives CDR1 MDHEN, CDR2 SYDVKM. CDR3 region: CASSLQARPNYGYTF. CDR3 DNA sequence: TGTGCCAGCAGTTTGCAGGCCAGACCGAACTATGGCTACACCTTC.

Only a few counts were recorded for this clone. The chain joins TRBV28 to TRBJ2-5, with 7 bases that match TRBD2. Germline V gene data show CDR1 as MDHEN and CDR2 as SYDVKM. This CDR3 has 13 residues. With V trimmed by 7 bases and J by 6 bases, 8 bases remained unmatched. The chain's CDR3 is CASTSGLGKTQYF. CDR3 DNA sequence: TGTGCCAGCACCTCCGGACTAGGAAAGACCCAGTACTTC.

The V gene is TRBV5-4, the J gene TRBJ2-3; tentative D call: TRBD1 (6 bases). V lost 0 bases to trimming and J lost 5 bases, with 16 bases between them. Germline V CDR1 and CDR2: SGHNT, YYREEE (reference sequence). The CDR3 consists of 16 residues. In DNA, the CDR3 is TGTGCCAGCAGCTTGGAGGTCCCCCTCAGGGGAGATACGCAGTATTTT. Its translation: CASSLEVPLRGDTQYF.

About this clone itself: Other DNA variants within this sample encode the same CDR3. The V and J genes are TRBV18 and TRBJ2-3; no reliable D call. Germline lookup yields CDR1 KGHSH and CDR2 LQKENI. The CDR3 spans 14 residues. Deletions cut 6 bases from V and 0 bases from J, with 10 bases between. CDR3 nucleotides: TGTGCCAGCTCCTTACTTGCTAGCACAGATACGCAGTATTTT. Its translation is CASSLLASTDTQYF.